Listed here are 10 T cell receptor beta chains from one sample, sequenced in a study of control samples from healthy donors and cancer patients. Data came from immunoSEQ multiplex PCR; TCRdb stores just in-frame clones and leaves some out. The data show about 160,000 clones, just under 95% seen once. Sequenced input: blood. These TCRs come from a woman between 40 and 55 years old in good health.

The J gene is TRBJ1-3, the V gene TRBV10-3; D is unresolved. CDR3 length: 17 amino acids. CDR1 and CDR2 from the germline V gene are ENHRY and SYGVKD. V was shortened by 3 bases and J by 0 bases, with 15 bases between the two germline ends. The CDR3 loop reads CAISDQKPTSSGNTIYF. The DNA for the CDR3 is TGTGCCATCAGTGATCAAAAACCGACGAGCTCTGGAAACACCATATATTTT.

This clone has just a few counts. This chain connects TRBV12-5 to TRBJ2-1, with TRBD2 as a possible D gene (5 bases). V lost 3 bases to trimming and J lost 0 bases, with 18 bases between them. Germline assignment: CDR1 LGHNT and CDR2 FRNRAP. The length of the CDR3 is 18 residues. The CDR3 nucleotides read TGTGCTAGTGGTTTACGGGCCTTAGGTGGGAGCTCCTACAATGAGCAGTTCTTC. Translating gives CASGLRALGGSSYNEQFF. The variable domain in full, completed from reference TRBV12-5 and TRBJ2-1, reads DARVTQTPRHKVTEMGQEVTMRCQPILGHNTVFWYRQTMMQGLELLAYFRNRAPLDDSGMPKDRFSAEMPDATLATLKIQPSEPRDSAVYFCASGLRALGGSSYNEQFFGPGTRLTVL.

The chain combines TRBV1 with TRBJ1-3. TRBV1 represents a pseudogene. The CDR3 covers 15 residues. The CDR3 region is CTSSQERDSGNTIYF. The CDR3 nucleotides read TGCACCAGCAGCCAAGAAAGGGACTCTGGAAACACCATATATTTT.

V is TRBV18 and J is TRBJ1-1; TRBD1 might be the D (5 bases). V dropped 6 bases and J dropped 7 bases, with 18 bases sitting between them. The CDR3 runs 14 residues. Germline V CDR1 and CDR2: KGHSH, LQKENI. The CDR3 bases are TGTGCCAGCTCCCAAGACCAACGGGGGGTTGAAGCTTTCTTT. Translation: CASSQDQRGVEAFF.

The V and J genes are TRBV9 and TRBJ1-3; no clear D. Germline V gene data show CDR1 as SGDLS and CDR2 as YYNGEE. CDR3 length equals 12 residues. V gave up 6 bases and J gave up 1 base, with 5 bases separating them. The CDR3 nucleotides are TGTGCCAGCAAGGGTTCTGGAAACACCATATATTTT. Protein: CASKGSGNTIYF.

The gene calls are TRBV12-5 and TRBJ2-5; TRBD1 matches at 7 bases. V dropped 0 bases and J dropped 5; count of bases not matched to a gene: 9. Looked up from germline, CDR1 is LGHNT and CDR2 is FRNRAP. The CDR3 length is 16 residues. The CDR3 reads CASGLVLRGQEETQYF. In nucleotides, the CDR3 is TGTGCTAGTGGTTTGGTACTAAGGGGGCAAGAGGAGACCCAGTACTTC.

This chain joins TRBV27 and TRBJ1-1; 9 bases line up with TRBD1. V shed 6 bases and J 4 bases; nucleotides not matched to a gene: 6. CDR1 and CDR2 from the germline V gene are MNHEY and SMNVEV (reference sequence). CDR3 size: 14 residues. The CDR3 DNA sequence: TGTGCCAGCAGACTACAGGGGGCGTCCACTGAAGCTTTCTTT. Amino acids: CASRLQGASTEAFF.

The CDR3 coding sequence is TGCGCCAGCAGTGAGTCGTTAAGGGCAACTAATGAAAAACTGTTTTTT. Translation gives CASSESLRATNEKLFF. The V call is TRBV10-1, the J call TRBJ1-4; D is unclear. V lost 0 bases and J lost 0, with 8 bases in between. This CDR3 spans 16 amino acids. Germline CDR1 and CDR2: WNHNN and SYGVQD (reference sequence).

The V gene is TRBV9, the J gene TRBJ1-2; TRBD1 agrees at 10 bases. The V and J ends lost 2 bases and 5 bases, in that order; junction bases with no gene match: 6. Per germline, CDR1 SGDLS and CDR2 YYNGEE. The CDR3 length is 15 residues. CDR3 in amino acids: CASSVSGTGVYGYTF. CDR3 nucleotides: TGTGCCAGCAGCGTCAGCGGGACAGGGGTGTATGGCTACACCTTC.

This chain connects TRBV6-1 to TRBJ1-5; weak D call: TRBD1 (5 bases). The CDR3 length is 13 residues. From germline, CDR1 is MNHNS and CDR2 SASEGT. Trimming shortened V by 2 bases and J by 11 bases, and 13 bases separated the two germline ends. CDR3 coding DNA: TGTGCCAGCAGTGAATCAGGGCGTTGGGCCCAGCATTTT. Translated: CASSESGRWAQHF.